This TCR beta chain was profiled in a study of CD4+ T cells in melanoma. This clone was seen only once. The antigen remains unidentified. Sequencing used immunoSEQ multiplex PCR; TCRdb keeps in-frame clones, though not all of them. The sample records about 140,000 clones, 92% being singletons. Study conclusions and caveats: Neoantigen-specific CD4+ T cells in melanoma reportedly had diverse differentiation states. A reported correlation linked neoantigen-specific CD4+ T cells to CD8+, macrophage and B cell function.

V lost 0 bases to trimming and J lost 0 bases, with 12 bases between them. Germline V gene lookup returns CDR1 MGHRA and CDR2 YSYEKL. This CDR3 has 17 amino acids. The gene calls are TRBV4-1 and TRBJ1-5; D remains unclear. The TCR originated in a human donor with melanoma. The CDR3 sequence: CASSQDARTYSNQPQHF. The CDR3 nucleotides are TGCGCCAGCAGCCAAGATGCCCGAACATATAGCAATCAGCCCCAGCATTTT.